These 18 T cell receptor beta chains came from one sample sequenced in a study of shared clonotypes between healthy human individuals. Terminally differentiated effector memory CD45RA+ cells were left out of the naive CD8 fraction, which was CD45RO-negative and positively selected for CCR7. Some clones are missing from TCRdb's copy, which holds only in-frame ones; the method was immunoSEQ multiplex PCR. Here the sample spans hundreds of thousands of clones, roughly 98% being singletons. Sequencing was performed on naive CD8+ T cells sorted from blood. Receptors were obtained from a man aged 30 to 45 in good health.

The genes are TRBV4-1 and TRBJ2-1, with 11 bases identical to TRBD2. The germline gives CDR1 MGHRA, CDR2 YSYEKL. This CDR3 has 15 residues. The V gene end was trimmed by 0 bases and the J gene end by 8 bases; junction bases not matched to a gene: 3. In DNA form, the CDR3 reads TGCGCCAGCAGCCAAGATGCTAGCGGGAGGTATGAGCAGTTCTTC. It translates to CASSQDASGRYEQFF.

This clone was seen once. The J gene is TRBJ2-1, the V gene TRBV25-1; D unresolved. The germline V gene encodes CDR1 MGHDK and CDR2 SYGVNS. The germline V and J ends were trimmed by 4 bases and 10 bases, with 5 bases remaining between them. The CDR3 loop spans 10 amino acids. Here the CDR3 DNA reads TGTGCCAGCAGTGGGAAAGAGCAGTTCTTC. Protein sequence: CASSGKEQFF. The whole variable domain, remainder taken from reference TRBV25-1 and TRBJ2-1, is EADIYQTPRYLVIGTGKKITLECSQTMGHDKMYWYQQDPGMELHLIHYSYGVNSTEKGDLSSESTVSRIRTEHFPLTLESARPSHTSQYLCASSGKEQFFGPGTRLTVL.

This chain joins TRBV10-3 and TRBJ2-1; D gene ambiguous. This CDR3 comprises 13 residues. The ends were cut back, 3 bases at V and 2 bases at J, with 5 bases in the middle. Germline V gene lookup returns CDR1 ENHRY and CDR2 SYGVKD. The CDR3 loop reads CAISEGTYNEQFF. DNA of the CDR3: TGTGCCATCAGTGAAGGGACCTACAATGAGCAGTTCTTC.

V is TRBV14 and J is TRBJ2-2, with 11 bases fitting TRBD1. Germline CDR1 is SGHDN and CDR2 is FVKESK. V trimming: 4 bases; J trimming: 1 base; junction bases outside the gene matches: 11. The length of the CDR3 is 19 residues. CDR3 protein: CASSPYWTGGLGNTGELFF. The CDR3 DNA sequence: TGTGCCAGCAGCCCCTACTGGACAGGGGGCCTTGGGAACACCGGGGAGCTGTTTTTT.

The CDR3 DNA sequence: TGTGCCAGCAGCTTAGCCTGGAACACTGAAGCTTTCTTT. Translation gives CASSLAWNTEAFF. V gene TRBV7-7 combines with J gene TRBJ1-1; no clear D. This CDR3 contains 13 residues. Trimming left V 0 bases short and J 1 base short, with 3 bases between. Germline CDR1 SSHAT, CDR2 FNYEAQ (reference sequence).

The rearrangement links TRBV20-1 to TRBJ2-7; D unresolved. Germline V gene lookup returns CDR1 DFQATT and CDR2 SNEGSKA (reference sequence). Trimming cost V 6 bases and J 4 bases, with 10 bases left between them. The CDR3 runs 11 residues. The CDR3 DNA reads as TGCAGTGCGGCTGAAACTTACGAGCAGTACTTC. Protein: CSAAETYEQYF.

The V gene is TRBV11-2, the J gene TRBJ2-1; D gene unclear. The V gene's germline CDR1 is SGHAT and CDR2 FQNNGV. The CDR3 covers 14 residues. V was pared by 4 bases and J by 8 bases, with 15 bases between. The DNA for the CDR3 is TGTGCCAGCAGCTCCGAGATGAGTGGCGATGAGCAGTTCTTC. Translating gives CASSSEMSGDEQFF.

The chain carries TRBV6-5 and TRBJ2-1; 9 bases line up with TRBD2. V was clipped by 6 bases and J by 8 bases; unmatched bases: 11. The V gene's germline CDR1 is MNHEY and CDR2 SVGAGI. This CDR3 contains 15 residues. CDR3 sequence reads: CASSPVAGAWDEQFF. DNA of the CDR3: TGTGCCAGCAGCCCCGTAGCGGGAGCTTGGGATGAGCAGTTCTTC.

This chain joins TRBV4-3 and TRBJ2-5; D gene unclear. This CDR3 comprises 15 residues. Germline CDR1 is LGHNA and CDR2 is YSLEER. V lost 0 bases and J 2 bases, leaving 10 bases between the germline ends. CDR3 sequence (DNA): TGCGCCAGCAGCCAAGACTGGACCGTACAAGAGACCCAGTACTTC. Amino acids: CASSQDWTVQETQYF.

This chain uses TRBV4-1 with TRBJ2-7; no definite D call. Trimming took off 0 bases at V and 3 bases at J, with 15 bases between the two ends. This CDR3 has 16 residues. CDR1 MGHRA and CDR2 YSYEKL come from the germline V gene. Here the CDR3 reads CASSQDWAGEDYEQYF. CDR3 nucleotide sequence: TGCGCCAGCAGCCAAGATTGGGCAGGCGAAGACTACGAGCAGTACTTC.

V gene TRBV21-1 combines with J gene TRBJ1-5. TRBV21-1 has pseudogene status. This CDR3 comprises 13 residues. The CDR3 loop is CASIIPVRQPQHF. The DNA of the CDR3 is TGTGCCAGCATTATTCCTGTTAGGCAGCCCCAGCATTTT.

The V gene is TRBV27, the J gene TRBJ2-7; no definite D call. Trimming took off 5 bases at V and 2 bases at J, with 16 bases between the two ends. Germline lookup yields CDR1 MNHEY and CDR2 SMNVEV (reference sequence). CDR3 length: 15 residues. CDR3 amino acids: CASSPLGSTPYEQYF. CDR3 coding DNA: TGTGCCAGCAGTCCCTTGGGGTCTACCCCCTACGAGCAGTACTTC.

As for this clone: Other DNA sequences in the same sample also yield this CDR3. The J gene is TRBJ2-7, the V gene TRBV27; 10 bases are shared with TRBD2. Trimming removed 5 bases from V and 2 bases from J; junction bases left unmatched: 3. CDR1 and CDR2 (germline): MNHEY, SMNVEV (reference sequence). This CDR3 has 14 amino acids. The CDR3 loop is CASSASGSTYEQYF. The DNA for the CDR3 is TGTGCCAGCAGTGCTAGCGGGAGCACCTACGAGCAGTACTTC.

The V call is TRBV5-8, the J call TRBJ2-7; 10 bases align to TRBD1. V was clipped by 5 bases and J by 5 bases; unmatched bases: 13. This CDR3 has 16 amino acids. Germline CDR1 SGHTS, CDR2 YDEGEE. The CDR3 DNA sequence: TGTGCCAGCAGTCCTCCCCCCGGGACAGGGGATCACGAGCAGTACTTC. It codes for CASSPPPGTGDHEQYF. Using reference TRBV5-8 and TRBJ2-7 for the parts outside the CDR3, the full variable domain is EAGVTQSPTHLIKTRGQQATLRCSPISGHTSVYWYQQALGLGLQFLLWYDEGEERNRGNFPPRFSGRQFPNYSSELNVNALELEDSALYLCASSPPPGTGDHEQYFGPGTRLTVT.

This chain uses TRBV27 with TRBJ2-5, with a possible D match to TRBD2 (7 bases). The V and J ends lost 5 bases and 4 bases respectively, with 14 bases between them. This CDR3 is built from 14 residues. Germline CDR1 is MNHEY and CDR2 is SMNVEV (reference sequence). The CDR3 region has the DNA TGTGCCAGCAGTCTCATCCGGGGGGCAGAGACCCAGTACTTC. The encoded protein is CASSLIRGAETQYF.

The V call is TRBV4-3, the J call TRBJ2-7; 11 bases align to TRBD2. Per the germline V gene, CDR1 is LGHNA and CDR2 is YSLEER. The trim removed 1 base at V and 7 bases at J, leaving 3 bases unmatched. This CDR3 spans 14 amino acids. CDR3 residues: CASSQGLAGREQYF. The CDR3 nucleotides read TGCGCCAGCAGCCAAGGACTAGCGGGACGGGAGCAGTACTTC.

The chain carries TRBV11-2 and TRBJ2-1; D possibly uses TRBD1 or TRBD2 (6 bases each). The CDR3 contains 18 residues. CDR1 is SGHAT and CDR2 is FQNNGV in the germline V gene. The V gene lost 1 base and the J gene lost 3 bases, with 19 bases spanning the gap. Here the CDR3 reads CASSLVPISGGFYNEQFF. The DNA of the CDR3 is TGTGCCAGCAGCTTAGTACCCATTTCCGGGGGCTTCTACAATGAGCAGTTCTTC.

The chain is built from TRBV29-1 and TRBJ2-7, with TRBD2 matching 9 bases. Germline V gene lookup returns CDR1 SQVTM and CDR2 ANQGSEA. V trimming: 0 bases; J trimming: 3 bases; junction bases outside the gene matches: 6. This CDR3 is built from 15 residues. CDR3 bases: TGCAGCGTTGAAGATCGCGGTAGCGGGGGCTACGAGCAGTACTTC. This translates into CSVEDRGSGGYEQYF.